This record covers a single TCR beta chain. Its specific antigen is unknown. A commercial ELISA kit detecting HCMV-specific IgG in serum was used to determine HCMV serostatus. Ficoll density gradient centrifugation was used to isolate peripheral blood mononuclear cells from blood. TCRdb names Illumina HiSeq 2000 as the instrument used. TCR beta cDNA libraries were made by 5'RACE template switching that added a universal primer site and unique molecular identifiers. Synthesis of cDNA was primed from the TCR beta constant segment and was followed by two consecutive PCR amplification steps. Turning to the authors' computational methods: MIGEC was used to demultiplex reads and group the reads by UMI, and MiTCR was used to assemble and quantify clonotypes. To exclude erroneous sequences, only TCR cDNA sequences supported by at least two reads were retained. The tcR package was used for downstream repertoire analysis, with clonotypes matched between fractions based on CDR3 nucleotide sequence plus V segment. VDJmatch was used to annotate antigen specificity against VDJdb, with one amino acid substitution in CDR3 permitted. Reads reprocessed by TCRdb are summarized as one entry per CDR3 protein sequence, and DNA is absent. The V and J calls were determined by TCRdb, not by the authors. The table for this sample shows about 460,000 distinct CDR3 sequences. The ten top clones hold more than 1.4% of the sample.

The CDR3 starts with the cysteine, ends with the phenylalanine, and has 15 residues. This entry has no DNA. Via the germline V gene, CDR1 is MRHNA and CDR2 SNTAGT. The data were obtained in a study of T cells expressing NK-cell markers (dated by TCRdb to about 2020). As for the study more broadly: About eight donors provided sorted CD3+CD56+NKG2C+, CD3+CD56+NKG2C- and CD3+CD56-NKG2C+ T-cell subsets, whose TCR beta-chain repertoires were profiled. Sequencing of the libraries produced 2 x 150 bp reads on Illumina HiSeq 2000/2500, MiSeq or NextSeq. Among the eight sequenced donors, only one was HCMV-seronegative, while the other seven were HCMV-seropositive. The study sequenced eight donors, all healthy volunteers chosen at random: three men and five women.

Overall study results and their limits: In several donors, the dominant CD3+CD56+NKG2C+ clonotypes were among the top 10 CD8+ clonotypes and accounted for about 1.0-7.5% of CD8+ T cells. Those dominant clonotypes were again the most abundant among CD3+CD56-NKG2C+ cells in a few donors, at roughly 25-65%. Whether the expanded NKG2C-expressing T cell clones were specific for HCMV antigens was left unclear.

This receptor was identified in a woman between 50 and 59 years old in good health. Donor details come from another sample of the same person, matched by shared clones. This sequence uses TRBV6-4 and TRBJ2-7; TCRdb's D call of TRBD2 is untestable without DNA. What was sequenced was blood T cells: a sorted CD56 or NKG2C T cell subset, CD4+ or CD8+ T cells, or bulk PBMC T cells (not recorded which). The CDR3 reads as follows: CASKRLAEGGYEQYF.